Listed here are 25 T cell receptor beta chains from one sample, sequenced in a study of radiation and T cells in renal cell carcinoma. Here immunoSEQ multiplex PCR was the method, and the copy in TCRdb shows in-frame clones only, minus some. Counted here are tens of thousands of clones, more than 65% occurring once; the ten biggest clones make up roughly 30%. The time point is: blood 2 weeks post-SBRT. The sample's treatment: 15 Gy SBRT to primary tumor, nephrectomy 4 weeks later. This specimen was blood, taken from a patient whose treatment included radiotherapy and nephrectomy. The source of these receptors is a man between 60 and 75 years old with renal cell carcinoma.

V is TRBV7-9 and J is TRBJ2-7; 7 nucleotides line up with TRBD2. Unmatched junction bases numbered 16, after V lost 5 bases and J lost 0 bases. Germline values: CDR1 SEHNR, CDR2 FQNEAQ (reference sequence). CDR3 length equals 18 residues. CDR3 nucleotide sequence: TGTGCCAGCAGCCTAACACCAGGGACTAAGCCTTCCTCCTACGAGCAGTACTTC. This sequence encodes CASSLTPGTKPSSYEQYF.

The chain employs TRBV23-1 and TRBJ2-7, with D possibly TRBD1 on 5 matching bases. TRBV23-1 counts as an open reading frame of uncertain function. The V and J ends lost 2 bases and 3 bases respectively, with 8 bases between them. The CDR3 length is 13 residues. The CDR3 sequence is CASSQGAYYEQYF. In DNA, the CDR3 is TGCGCCAGCAGTCAAGGGGCCTACTACGAGCAGTACTTC.

V is TRBV5-1 and J is TRBJ2-3; 12 bases agree with TRBD2. Germline values: CDR1 SGHRS, CDR2 YFSETQ. This CDR3 has 16 residues. Unmatched junction bases numbered 3, after V lost 0 bases and J lost 4 bases. The CDR3: CASSLALAGGPDTQYF. In DNA form, the CDR3 reads TGCGCCAGCAGCTTGGCCCTAGCGGGAGGGCCAGATACGCAGTATTTT.

The chain carries TRBV2 and TRBJ2-1; 8 bases agree with TRBD2. The length of the CDR3 is 16 residues. The J segment lost 5 bases and the V segment lost 1 base, leaving 7 bases of the junction unmatched. The germline CDR1 and CDR2 sequences are SNHLY and FYNNEI. The CDR3 loop reads CASSEVLPGGNNEQFF. The CDR3 nucleotides are TGTGCCAGCAGTGAAGTCTTGCCGGGAGGGAACAATGAGCAGTTCTTC.

This clone was counted a single time. The chain recombines TRBV9 with TRBJ1-5, with D tentatively TRBD1 (5 bases). CDR1 and CDR2 from the germline V gene are SGDLS and YYNGEE. The CDR3 contains 16 residues. V was pared by 4 bases and J by 0 bases, with 14 bases between. Here the CDR3 DNA reads TGTGCCAGCAGCCCTCAGGGCGCGGATAGCAATCAGCCCCAGCATTTT. Its translation: CASSPQGADSNQPQHF.

This clone was recorded a few times. The chain combines TRBV30 with TRBJ1-1, with TRBD1 matching over 9 bases. CDR1 is GTSNPN, CDR2 SVGIG, per germline (reference sequence). With 3 bases clipped from V and 5 bases from J, the junction kept 7 bases outside the gene matches. The CDR3 loop spans 14 amino acids. The CDR3 spells CAWRSQGARTEAFF. CDR3 sequence (DNA): TGTGCCTGGAGATCACAGGGGGCTCGGACTGAAGCTTTCTTT.

The CDR3 reads CASSLYQTSGNYEQYF. As DNA, the CDR3 is TGTGCCAGCAGCTTGTACCAGACTAGCGGAAACTACGAGCAGTACTTC. The V and J genes are TRBV5-6 and TRBJ2-7; 9 bases match TRBD2. V dropped 1 base and J dropped 3; count of bases not matched to a gene: 8. The CDR3 is 16 residues long. The germline gives CDR1 SGHDT, CDR2 YYEEEE.

The V and J genes are TRBV2 and TRBJ1-1; 7 bases are shared with TRBD1. Germline V gives CDR1 SNHLY, CDR2 FYNNEI. V was pared by 2 bases and J by 3 bases, with 6 bases of the junction left unmatched. This CDR3 contains 15 residues. This CDR3 reads CASSEQGGVYTEAFF. CDR3 sequence (DNA): TGTGCCAGCAGTGAACAGGGGGGAGTCTACACTGAAGCTTTCTTT.

The V gene is TRBV29-1, the J gene TRBJ2-1, with 7 bases identical to TRBD1. Germline V gene sequence: CDR1 SQVTM, CDR2 ANQGSEA. This CDR3 region has 14 residues. Losses at the gene ends were 6 bases for V and 6 bases for J; bases not matched to a gene: 11. CDR3 DNA: TGCAGCGTATTCATCAGGGGACAGTTCAATGAGCAGTTCTTC. Its protein product is CSVFIRGQFNEQFF.

The table lists this clone with a few counts. The chain uses TRBV2 and TRBJ2-1; tentative D call: TRBD2 (6 bases). CDR3 length: 13 residues. CDR1 is SNHLY and CDR2 is FYNNEI in the germline V gene. The ends were cut back, 9 bases at V and 5 bases at J, with 14 bases in the middle. The CDR3 DNA is TGTGCCAGTAACCGGGACTTAGACAATGAGCAGTTCTTC. This encodes CASNRDLDNEQFF.

The rearrangement joins TRBV11-2 to TRBJ1-2, with D perhaps TRBD1 (5 bases). Germline V gene lookup returns CDR1 SGHAT and CDR2 FQNNGV. The CDR3 length is 14 residues. V was clipped by 2 bases and J by 11 bases, with 18 bases between them. CDR3 sequence: CASSLPRTAEGYTF. As DNA, the CDR3 is TGTGCCAGCAGCTTACCCCGGACGGCAGAGGGGTACACCTTC.

The chain joins TRBV11-2 to TRBJ2-2; D is unresolved. The V end was cut by 4 bases, the J end by 5 bases, with 17 bases between. The CDR3 consists of 16 residues. Germline CDR1 and CDR2: SGHAT and FQNNGV. The CDR3 region has the DNA TGTGCCAGCAGCTCTTCCGTTCTGATGACAACCGGGGAGCTGTTTTTT. Protein: CASSSSVLMTTGELFF.

V usage is TRBV18 and J usage is TRBJ1-2; D is perhaps TRBD1 (6 bases). Germline assignment: CDR1 KGHSH and CDR2 LQKENI. Trimming took 3 bases from V and 7 from J, leaving 18 bases between them. This CDR3 has 15 residues. DNA for the CDR3: TGTGCCAGCTCACCCCTCGGACAGTCTTTAGCTGGCTACACCTTC. It yields the protein CASSPLGQSLAGYTF.

The V and J genes are TRBV2 and TRBJ2-1; 9 nucleotides line up with TRBD2. The CDR3 loop spans 14 amino acids. V lost 1 base, J lost 9 bases, and 4 bases stayed unmatched. The germline gives CDR1 SNHLY, CDR2 FYNNEI. In DNA, the CDR3 is TGTGCCAGCAGTGAAGGGACTAGCGTCAGTGAGCAGTTCTTC. It yields the protein CASSEGTSVSEQFF. The variable domain in full, completed from reference TRBV2 and TRBJ2-1, reads EPEVTQTPSHQVTQMGQEVILRCVPISNHLYFYWYRQILGQKVEFLVSFYNNEISEKSEIFDDQFSVERPDGSNFTLKIRSTKLEDSAMYFCASSEGTSVSEQFFGPGTRLTVL.

Here the CDR3 reads CAWSLSGQKVQETQYF. The CDR3 DNA follows: TGTGCCTGGAGTCTGTCGGGACAGAAAGTCCAAGAGACCCAGTACTTC. The J gene is TRBJ2-5, the V gene TRBV30, with 7 bases matching TRBD1. From germline, CDR1 is GTSNPN and CDR2 SVGIG (reference sequence). The V segment lost 2 bases and the J segment 1 base; nucleotides outside the gene matches: 10. This CDR3 has 16 residues.

This sequence joins TRBV29-1 and TRBJ2-2, with a weak D call TRBD2 (5 bases). The germline V gene has CDR1 SQVTM and CDR2 ANQGSEA. The V and J ends lost 4 bases and 6 bases respectively, with 12 bases between them. The CDR3 spans 13 residues. In DNA form, the CDR3 reads TGCAGCGTTGGATTCGGACTGTCCGGGGAGCTGTTTTTT. Amino acids: CSVGFGLSGELFF.

The chain couples TRBV5-6 to TRBJ1-4; the match to TRBD1 covers 7 bases. The J segment lost 0 bases and the V segment lost 2 bases, leaving 7 bases of the junction unmatched. CDR3 length equals 17 residues. CDR1 and CDR2 from the germline V gene are SGHDT and YYEEEE. The CDR3 region is CASSFEGAPSTNEKLFF. The CDR3 coding sequence is TGTGCCAGCAGCTTTGAGGGGGCTCCCTCAACTAATGAAAAACTGTTTTTT.

The chain recombines TRBV7-9 with TRBJ2-1; 16 bases are shared with TRBD2. Germline assignment: CDR1 SEHNR and CDR2 FQNEAQ (reference sequence). This CDR3 comprises 19 residues. With V trimmed by 5 bases and J by 2 bases, 9 bases remained unmatched. In nucleotides, the CDR3 is TGTGCCAGCAGCCCAGGGACTAGCGGGAGGGCCGCAGCCTACAATGAGCAGTTCTTC. It specifies CASSPGTSGRAAAYNEQFF.

This clone was seen more than once but under ten times. Because the CDR3's place on the DNA is in doubt, the DNA is left out and the CDR3 is given as listed by TCRdb. This chain uses TRBV11-2 with TRBJ1-1. The CDR3 length equals 13 residues, ends included. Germline V gene lookup returns CDR1 SGHAT and CDR2 FQNNGV. CDR3 residues: CASSLVGWGAADF.

This rearrangement joins TRBV4-1 to TRBJ2-3; tentatively, D is TRBD1 (5 bases). This CDR3 region has 15 residues. CDR1 and CDR2 from the germline V gene are MGHRA and YSYEKL. V was trimmed by 4 bases and J by 0 bases, leaving 11 bases between them. The CDR3 DNA reads as TGCGCCAGCAGCCTCAGGGCCCTAAGCACAGATACGCAGTATTTT. Translated: CASSLRALSTDTQYF.

The chain has TRBV5-1 and TRBJ1-2, with TRBD1 matching over 9 bases. The CDR3 extends over 15 amino acids. V lost 3 bases to trimming and J lost 5 bases; unmatched junction nucleotides: 8. The germline gives CDR1 SGHRS, CDR2 YFSETQ. DNA of the CDR3: TGCGCCAGCAGCTACGTCACAGGGGGCGCTTATGGCTACACCTTC. It yields the protein CASSYVTGGAYGYTF.

This rearrangement joins TRBV5-6 to TRBJ2-5; D is perhaps TRBD2 (6 bases). The germline V gene encodes CDR1 SGHDT and CDR2 YYEEEE. V gave up 4 bases and J gave up 11 bases, with 15 bases separating them. This CDR3 contains 12 residues. The CDR3 sequence is CASSAKGLLQYF. DNA of the CDR3: TGTGCCAGCAGCGCAAAGGGACTCTTACAGTACTTC.

The sample holds a few counts of this clone. The CDR3 bases are TGCAGCGTTGACAGGGGTACGGACACTGAAGCTTTCTTT. It translates to CSVDRGTDTEAFF. The chain recombines TRBV29-1 with TRBJ1-1; D may be TRBD1 (6 bases). CDR1 and CDR2 from the germline V gene are SQVTM and ANQGSEA. The CDR3 has 13 amino acids. V was pared by 3 bases and J by 3 bases, with 11 bases between.

The chain is built from TRBV5-1 and TRBJ2-3; no definite D call. V was trimmed by 4 bases and J by 2 bases, leaving 8 bases between them. The CDR3 totals 13 residues. From germline, CDR1 is SGHRS and CDR2 YFSETQ. CDR3: CASSTGPTDTQYF. The CDR3 region has the DNA TGCGCCAGCAGCACCGGCCCCACAGATACGCAGTATTTT.

This chain joins TRBV5-1 and TRBJ2-1; 10 bases map to TRBD1. The J segment lost 9 bases and the V segment lost 4 bases, leaving 7 bases of the junction unmatched. The CDR3 covers 14 residues. Germline CDR1 is SGHRS and CDR2 is YFSETQ. Here the CDR3 DNA reads TGCGCCAGCAGCCTCGACAGGGGGCGAAGTGAGCAGTTCTTC. Amino acids: CASSLDRGRSEQFF. The full variable domain, in which reference TRBV5-1 and TRBJ2-1 provide the parts outside the CDR3, is KAGVTQTPRYLIKTRGQQVTLSCSPISGHRSVSWYQQTPGQGLQFLFEYFSETQRNKGNFPGRFSGRQFSNSRSEMNVSTLELGDSALYLCASSLDRGRSEQFFGPGTRLTVL.